These 21 T cell receptor beta chains were sequenced from one sample in a study of response to subunit inactivated influenza vaccine. One entry per CDR3 protein results from TCRdb running MiXCR on the RT-PCR reads. The data hold hundreds of thousands of distinct CDR3 sequences, with less than 20% observed a single time. The sequencing here drew on PBMCs from blood, taken 4 to 6 days after vaccination. These receptors were collected from a man aged 50-60 years who received an inactivated influenza vaccine.

With respect to this clonotype: A much larger clone lies one base from this, so it may be a read error. The chain recombines TRBV12-3 or TRBV12-4 with TRBJ2-2; 8 bases agree with TRBD2. The CDR3 consists of 17 residues. In DNA form, the CDR3 reads TGTGCCAGCAGTATTGAACGGGGGGGCCCACCGCGCGGGGAGCTGTCTTTT. This encodes CASSIERGGPPRGELSF.

This chain uses TRBV5-1 with TRBJ2-7; perhaps D is TRBD1 or TRBD2 (5 bases each). The CDR3 length is 13 residues. The V gene lost 6 bases and the J gene lost 5 bases, with 15 bases spanning the gap. Germline CDR1 SGHRS, CDR2 YFSETQ. DNA for the CDR3: TGCGCCAGCAAACAAGGGGACCTCCACGAGCAGTACTTC. Its protein product is CASKQGDLHEQYF.

This clonotype was seen only a few times. V and J are TRBV12-3 or TRBV12-4 and TRBJ1-5, with 7 bases lining up with TRBD1. The CDR3 is 13 amino acids. V shed 8 bases, J shed 5 bases, and the junction held 6 bases outside the gene matches. CDR3: CASGDRVDQPQHF. DNA for the CDR3: TGTGCCAGCGGAGACAGGGTGGATCAGCCCCAGCATTTT.

This clonotype appeared a few times. The CDR3 spells CSASRPGRSTDTQYF. CDR3 coding DNA: TGCAGTGCCAGTCGTCCGGGACGGAGCACAGATACGCAGTATTTT. The chain links TRBV20-1 to TRBJ2-3, with D perhaps assigned TRBD1 or TRBD2 (5 bases each). Germline assignment: CDR1 DFQATT and CDR2 SNEGSKA (reference sequence). CDR3 length: 15 amino acids. The V end was cut by 6 bases, the J end by 0 bases, with 16 bases between.

The table lists this clonotype with a few counts. The chain recombines TRBV12-3 or TRBV12-4 with TRBJ2-1; 11 bases match TRBD2. Unmatched junction bases numbered 6, after V lost 7 bases and J lost 4 bases. This CDR3 is built from 15 residues. The CDR3 region is CASTWSSGGYNEQFF. CDR3 sequence (DNA): TGTGCCAGCACCTGGTCTAGCGGGGGGTACAATGAGCAGTTCTTC.

This clonotype has more than one count but fewer than ten. CDR3 sequence: CASSTPGHNNEQFF. For the CDR3, the DNA is TGTGCCAGCAGTACCCCGGGACACAACAATGAGCAGTTCTTC. This chain joins TRBV5-5 and TRBJ2-1, with D possibly matching TRBD1 (6 bases). Per germline, CDR1 SGHKS and CDR2 YYEKEE (reference sequence). V lost 5 bases to trimming and J lost 5 bases, with 14 bases between them. The CDR3 covers 14 residues.

The chain couples TRBV3-1 to TRBJ1-6; tentatively, D is TRBD1 (6 bases). This CDR3 comprises 13 residues. The V gene lost 4 bases and the J gene lost 10 bases, with 11 bases spanning the gap. Germline values: CDR1 LGHDT, CDR2 YNNKEL (reference sequence). For the CDR3, the DNA is TGTGCCAGCAGCCCTCAACAGGGCTCACCCCTCCACTTT. It is translated as CASSPQQGSPLHF.

CDR3: CASSASLGQGYNEQFF. The CDR3 DNA sequence: TGCGCCAGCAGCGCCTCACTAGGACAGGGGTACAATGAGCAGTTCTTC. V gene TRBV5-1 combines with J gene TRBJ2-1; 9 bases map to TRBD1. The CDR3 loop spans 16 amino acids. After removal of 4 bases from V and 4 bases from J, the junction contained 9 bases not matched to a gene. Germline V gene data show CDR1 as SGHRS and CDR2 as YFSETQ.

This clonotype showed up just a few times. The gene calls are TRBV24-1 and TRBJ2-3, with TRBD2 as a possible D gene (6 bases). From germline, CDR1 is KGHDR and CDR2 SFDVKD. V was trimmed by 1 base and J by 2 bases, leaving 15 bases between them. This CDR3 is built from 17 residues. The CDR3 sequence is CATSDFLAGSPTDTQYF. The CDR3 DNA sequence: TGTGCCACCAGTGATTTCTTGGCGGGGTCTCCCACAGATACGCAGTATTTT.

This clonotype was seen more than once but under ten times. The chain couples TRBV7-8 to TRBJ2-5; perhaps TRBD1 as D (6 bases). V lost 1 base, J lost 5 bases, and 14 bases lay in between. Germline CDR1 is SGHVS and CDR2 is FQNEAQ. This CDR3 comprises 15 residues. CDR3 protein: CASSLGVLQGETQYF. Written as DNA, the CDR3 is TGTGCCAGCAGCTTAGGGGTACTTCAGGGGGAGACCCAGTACTTC.

This clonotype was seen a handful of times. V gene TRBV20-1 combines with J gene TRBJ1-1; D not resolved. The CDR3 has 14 amino acids. V lost 2 bases, J lost 0 bases, and 10 bases lay in between. Germline V CDR1 and CDR2: DFQATT, SNEGSKA (reference sequence). CDR3 in DNA: TGCAGTGCTAGACCGGGTCATATGAACACTGAAGCTTTCTTT. Protein product: CSARPGHMNTEAFF.

This clonotype was detected ten times or more. The V call is TRBV28, the J call TRBJ2-1, with D hard to call. Germline CDR1 and CDR2: MDHEN and SYDVKM. The CDR3 runs to 14 residues. Trimming took off 7 bases at V and 4 bases at J, with 14 bases between the two ends. As DNA, the CDR3 is TGTGCCAGCACAGCGTCTCAGTATTACAATGAGCAGTTCTTC. This sequence encodes CASTASQYYNEQFF.

As concerns this clonotype: One base away lies a much larger clone, so this may be a sequencing read error. The chain recombines TRBV20-1 with TRBJ1-6; D perhaps matches TRBD1 (6 bases). Germline CDR1 and CDR2: DFQATT and SNEGSKA (reference sequence). CDR3 length: 10 residues. The CDR3 is CTARDRNLHF. The CDR3 region has the DNA TGCACTGCTAGAGACAGGAATCTCCACTTT.

J is TRBJ1-5 and V is TRBV10-3; D perhaps matches TRBD1 (6 bases). This CDR3 has 14 amino acids. Between the trimmed V and J ends, which lost 3 bases and 10 bases, there was a span of 16 bases. Germline V gene lookup returns CDR1 ENHRY and CDR2 SYGVKD. CDR3 DNA: TGTGCCATCAGTGATAGGACAGACGCTTCTCCCCAGCATTTT. Protein: CAISDRTDASPQHF.

The chain couples TRBV15 to TRBJ2-7; D gene ambiguous. This CDR3 spans 14 amino acids. Germline values: CDR1 LNHNV, CDR2 YYDKDF (reference sequence). V was clipped by 0 bases and J by 6 bases, with 12 bases between them. The CDR3 nucleotides are TGTGCCACCAGCAGAGAAGCCGCTTCTTCCGAGCAGTACTTC. It codes for CATSREAASSEQYF.

This chain joins TRBV6-6 and TRBJ1-1, with D uncertain. The CDR3 sequence is 13 residues long. CDR1 is MNHNY and CDR2 is SVGAGI in the germline V gene (reference sequence). Between the trimmed V and J ends, which lost 8 bases and 4 bases, there was a span of 14 bases. This chain's CDR3 is CASLDAGGTEAFF. In DNA form, the CDR3 reads TGTGCCAGCTTAGACGCCGGAGGCACTGAAGCTTTCTTT.

A single count supports this clonotype. V gene TRBV4-3 combines with J gene TRBJ2-2, with D unclear. Germline CDR1 LGHNA, CDR2 YSLEER. V shed 1 base and J shed 5 bases, with 5 bases lying between them. The CDR3 spans 13 residues. CDR3 DNA sequence: TGCGCCAGCAGCCAAGGATTTACCGGGGAGCTGTTTTTT. Translating it yields CASSQGFTGELFF.

The V call is TRBV20-1, the J call TRBJ2-1; TRBD2 matches 12 bases. CDR1 and CDR2 from the germline V gene are DFQATT and SNEGSKA (reference sequence). This CDR3 is 15 amino acids long. V trimming: 6 bases; J trimming: 8 bases; junction bases outside the gene matches: 11. This CDR3 reads CSAGGGLAGFYEQFF. The CDR3 region has the DNA TGCAGTGCCGGGGGTGGACTAGCGGGATTCTATGAGCAGTTCTTC.

The chain is built from TRBV4-3 and TRBJ2-3, with D perhaps TRBD1 (6 bases). Between the trimmed V and J ends, which lost 0 bases and 10 bases, there was a span of 17 bases. CDR3 length: 15 residues. Germline V lookup: CDR1 LGHNA, CDR2 YSLEER. The CDR3 here is CASSQDGTGHGAQYF. The CDR3 nucleotides are TGCGCCAGCAGCCAAGATGGCACAGGGCACGGCGCGCAGTATTTT.

This clonotype was recorded a few times. V usage is TRBV25-1 and J usage is TRBJ2-3; D is ambiguous. Trimming removed 5 bases from V and 4 bases from J, with 13 bases in between. The germline V gene encodes CDR1 MGHDK and CDR2 SYGVNS. The CDR3 extends over 14 amino acids. The CDR3 DNA sequence: TGTGCCAGCAGTCAAGGCGGCATTTCAGATACGCAGTATTTT. Its protein product is CASSQGGISDTQYF.

The sample holds a few counts of this clonotype. CDR3 sequence reads: CASSPRALNTEAFF. The CDR3 coding sequence is TGTGCCAGCAGTCCCAGGGCGTTGAACACTGAAGCTTTCTTT. This chain joins TRBV12-3 or TRBV12-4 and TRBJ1-1; D might be TRBD1 (5 bases). CDR3 size: 14 residues. Trimming took off 5 bases at V and 0 bases at J, with 10 bases between the two ends.